This is a list of T cell receptor beta chains from one sample in a study of response to subunit inactivated influenza vaccine. MiXCR was run by TCRdb on the RT-PCR reads, yielding one entry per CDR3 protein. The sample holds some 640,000 distinct CDR3 sequences, 11% to 15% seen once. Source: PBMCs from blood, taken less than 15 days before vaccination. The receptors were gathered from a man in his fifties who received an inactivated influenza vaccine. Both conserved end residues are part of each CDR3. Fields, in order: clone size, V gene, D gene, J gene, CDR3 protein, CDR3 DNA. The D gene is left open where the match is weak. Only some rows state a clone size, as once, few, many or a class for expanded clones.

few	TRBV30	NA	TRBJ2-7	CAWSGPYPYEQYF	TGTGCCTGGAGTGGACCGTACCCCTACGAGCAGTACTTC
few	TRBV10-3	TRBD2	TRBJ2-1	CAISSSGMTWNEQFF	TGTGCCATCAGCTCTAGCGGGATGACTTGGAATGAGCAGTTCTTC
many	TRBV7-8	NA	TRBJ1-5	CASSLDEQEHQPQHF	TGTGCCAGCAGCTTAGACGAACAGGAACATCAGCCCCAGCATTTT
few	TRBV7-2	NA	TRBJ2-5	CASSLGNIEGTQYF	TGTGCCAGCAGCTTAGGGAACATAGAGGGGACCCAGTACTTC
few	TRBV2	TRBD2	TRBJ2-1	CASSVSGGYNEQFF	TGTGCCAGCAGTGTAAGCGGGGGCTACAATGAGCAGTTCTTC
few	TRBV15	NA	TRBJ2-2	CATSRDPRDGEILGELFF	TGTGCCACCAGCAGAGACCCCCGGGACGGAGAGATCTTAGGGGAGCTGTTTTTT
NA	TRBV7-7	TRBD2	TRBJ2-5	CASSLVGLAEETQYF	TGTGCCAGCAGCTTAGTTGGACTAGCGGAAGAGACCCAGTACTTC
NA	TRBV7-2	NA	TRBJ1-2	CASSLALRGYYGYTF	TGTGCCAGCAGCTTAGCCCTTCGGGGTTACTATGGCTACACCTTC
many	TRBV5-1	NA	TRBJ2-2	CASSPEAVNTGELFF	TGCGCCAGCAGCCCGGAAGCGGTTAACACCGGGGAGCTGTTTTTT
NA	TRBV7-2	TRBD1	TRBJ2-3	CASSPRSGQGLTDTQYF	TGTGCCAGCAGCCCCCGGTCGGGACAGGGGTTGACAGATACGCAGTATTTT
NA	TRBV7-2	NA	TRBJ1-1	CASSSSGDTEAFF	TGTGCCAGCAGCTCATCAGGGGACACTGAAGCTTTCTTT
many	TRBV6-5	NA	TRBJ2-7	CASSYYGADYEQYF	TGTGCCAGCAGTTACTACGGGGCGGACTACGAGCAGTACTTC
few	TRBV4-1	NA	TRBJ1-5	CASSQIQGQPQHF	TGCGCCAGCAGCCAAATTCAGGGTCAGCCCCAGCATTTT
NA	TRBV7-6	NA	TRBJ2-1	CASSKGASGYNEQFF	TGTGCCAGCAGCAAGGGGGCTAGCGGATACAATGAGCAGTTCTTC
NA	TRBV2	NA	TRBJ2-6	CASSEKSAAGGASGANVLTF	TGTGCCAGCAGTGAAAAATCAGCGGCAGGGGGGGCGAGTGGGGCCAACGTCCTGACTTTC
NA	TRBV4-2	NA	TRBJ2-6	CASSQDVVSSGANVLAF	TGTGCCAGCAGCCAAGATGTCGTCTCCTCTGGGGCCAACGTCCTGGCTTTC
many	TRBV12-3/TRBV12-4	NA	TRBJ1-1	CASRRTEGTEAFF	TGTGCCAGCAGGAGGACAGAAGGGACTGAAGCTTTCTTT
few	TRBV24-1	TRBD1	TRBJ2-2	CATSDSRGQGARVVGELFF	TGTGCCACCAGTGATTCCCGGGGGCAGGGGGCCCGGGTAGTCGGGGAGCTGTTTTTT
NA	TRBV27	TRBD2	TRBJ2-3	CASKILAGAASTDTQYF	TGTGCCAGCAAGATCCTAGCGGGGGCCGCTAGCACAGATACGCAGTATTTT
few	TRBV5-1	NA	TRBJ2-3	CASSLVGSPQYF	TGCGCCAGCAGCTTGGTTGGCAGTCCGCAGTATTTT
NA	TRBV20-1	NA	TRBJ2-1	CSARSGRRVYNEQFF	TGCAGTGCTAGAAGTGGTCGCAGGGTATACAATGAGCAGTTCTTC
NA	TRBV5-1	NA	TRBJ1-3	CASSLSPELSGNTIYF	TGCGCCAGCAGCTTGTCGCCGGAACTCTCTGGAAACACCATATATTTT
few	TRBV4-3	NA	TRBJ2-3	CASRPGYLSTDTQYF	TGCGCCAGCAGACCGGGGTACTTAAGCACAGATACGCAGTATTTT
NA	TRBV28	NA	TRBJ1-5	CASSPTYYEPQHF	TGTGCCAGCAGTCCCACATACTATGAGCCCCAGCATTTT
NA	TRBV29-1	TRBD1	TRBJ2-2	CSAGTGGSGELFF	TGCAGCGCCGGGACAGGGGGCTCGGGGGAGCTGTTTTTT
few	TRBV28	TRBD1	TRBJ1-2	CASKVQGHGYTF	TGTGCCAGCAAAGTACAGGGGCATGGCTACACCTTC
few	TRBV27	NA	TRBJ2-3	CASSLSIGTLTDTQYF	TGTGCCAGCAGTTTATCGATCGGGACCCTAACAGATACGCAGTATTTT
few	TRBV12-3/TRBV12-4	TRBD2	TRBJ2-3	CASSLAGVLTDTQYF	TGTGCCAGCAGTTTGGCGGGAGTCCTCACAGATACGCAGTATTTT
many	TRBV4-2	NA	TRBJ2-4	CASSQDTGRGIPYF	TGTGCCAGCAGCCAAGATACAGGGAGAGGTATTCCGTACTTC
few	TRBV12-3/TRBV12-4	NA	TRBJ2-5	CASSLLGGLGETQYF	TGTGCCAGCAGCCTCTTGGGGGGGCTTGGAGAGACCCAGTACTTC
NA	TRBV3-1	TRBD1	TRBJ1-5	CASSPRDRFQPQHF	TGTGCCAGCAGCCCTAGGGACAGGTTTCAGCCCCAGCATTTT
NA	TRBV18	NA	TRBJ2-5	CASGPRKETQYF	TGTGCCAGCGGCCCCAGAAAAGAGACCCAGTACTTC
NA	TRBV2	NA	TRBJ2-2	CASSPPRTGNTGELFF	TGTGCCAGCAGTCCCCCCCGGACTGGAAACACCGGGGAGCTGTTTTTT
NA	TRBV20-1	TRBD2	TRBJ2-5	CSAKGTSGGAQETQYF	TGCAGTGCTAAGGGGACTAGCGGGGGGGCCCAAGAGACCCAGTACTTC
many	TRBV4-2	NA	TRBJ2-7	CASREGDEQYF	TGTGCCAGCAGGGAAGGGGACGAGCAGTACTTC
NA	TRBV4-3	NA	TRBJ2-7	CVSSQEVGGLGEQYF	TGCGTCAGCAGCCAAGAAGTGGGGGGTCTGGGCGAGCAGTACTTC
NA	TRBV5-1	NA	TRBJ2-7	CASSSRFDPPLGEQYF	TGCGCCAGCAGCTCTAGGTTCGACCCTCCTCTAGGCGAGCAGTACTTC
few	TRBV14	TRBD2	TRBJ2-1	CASSQGPLGLAGDGNEQFF	TGTGCCAGCAGCCAAGGTCCCTTAGGACTAGCGGGAGACGGGAATGAGCAGTTCTTC
NA	TRBV7-2	NA	TRBJ1-1	CASSLGRGEWAFF	TGTGCCAGCAGCTTGGGTAGGGGCGAGTGGGCTTTCTTT
few	TRBV20-1	NA	TRBJ2-3	CSARDPVLAGYTDTQYF	TGCAGTGCTAGAGATCCCGTCTTGGCGGGGTACACAGATACGCAGTATTTT
NA	TRBV16	NA	TRBJ1-2	CASSQIGGPDGYTF	TGTGCCAGCAGCCAGATCGGGGGACCCGATGGCTACACCTTC
once	TRBV12-3/TRBV12-4	NA	TRBJ2-5	CASSFIKGAETQYF	TGTGCCAGCAGTTTCATAAAGGGAGCCGAGACCCAGTACTTC
few	TRBV10-3	NA	TRBJ2-7	CAISEQSRLPNSLYEQYF	TGTGCCATCAGTGAGCAAAGCAGGCTGCCCAATTCCCTCTACGAGCAGTACTTC
few	TRBV7-2	NA	TRBJ2-7	CASSFRDTSYEQYF	TGTGCCAGCAGCTTCCGGGACACATCCTACGAGCAGTACTTC
NA	TRBV4-2	NA	TRBJ2-2	CASSRRDLNTGELFF	TGTGCCAGCAGCCGTAGGGACCTGAACACCGGGGAGCTGTTTTTT
NA	TRBV5-4	NA	TRBJ2-3	CASSLGRFRGADTQYF	TGTGCCAGCAGCTTGGGGCGTTTTCGGGGTGCTGATACGCAGTATTTT
many	TRBV18	NA	TRBJ2-7	CASSYSAYEQYF	TGTGCCAGCTCGTACTCAGCCTACGAGCAGTACTTC
NA	TRBV6-5	NA	TRBJ2-7	CASSYSARSYEQYF	TGTGCCAGCAGTTACTCGGCCCGCTCCTACGAGCAGTACTTC
many	TRBV12-3/TRBV12-4	TRBD1	TRBJ2-5	CASSRTGETQYF	TGTGCCAGCAGCCGGACAGGGGAGACCCAGTACTTC
NA	TRBV4-3	NA	TRBJ2-7	CASSQDLHFEQYF	TGCGCCAGCAGCCAAGATTTACACTTCGAGCAGTACTTC
NA	TRBV2	NA	TRBJ2-3	CASRGPGTQYF	TGTGCCAGCAGGGGCCCGGGGACGCAGTATTTT
few	TRBV20-1	TRBD2	TRBJ2-2	CSAREPKAGGLFF	TGCAGTGCTAGAGAGCCTAAAGCGGGAGGGCTGTTTTTT
NA	TRBV9	NA	TRBJ2-6	CASSVDRAGANVLTF	TGTGCCAGCAGCGTAGACAGGGCTGGGGCCAACGTCCTGACTTTC
many	TRBV12-3/TRBV12-4	TRBD1	TRBJ2-7	CASSGDRDYEQYF	TGTGCCAGCAGTGGGGACAGAGACTACGAGCAGTACTTC
NA	TRBV29-1	TRBD2	TRBJ2-3	CSVGSSGPTDTQYF	TGCAGCGTTGGATCTAGCGGACCCACAGATACGCAGTATTTT
many	TRBV15	TRBD1	TRBJ1-3	CATSLGDRGSGNTIYF	TGTGCCACCAGCTTGGGAGACAGGGGTTCTGGAAACACCATATATTTT
NA	TRBV14	NA	TRBJ2-3	CASSQDWRDFGTDTQNF	TGTGCCAGCAGCCAAGATTGGCGGGACTTCGGCACAGATACGCAGAATTTT
NA	TRBV12-3/TRBV12-4	TRBD2	TRBJ2-7	CASSGGTSEYYEQYF	TGTGCCAGCAGTGGAGGGACTAGCGAGTATTACGAGCAGTACTTC